Below are 5 T cell receptor beta chains sequenced from a single sample in a study of blood T cell repertoires in COVID-19. Clones were read by immunoSEQ multiplex PCR, and TCRdb kept only the in-frame ones, dropping some. The data contain about 93,000 clones, almost 90% of them singletons. Specimen: peripheral blood. These TCRs come from a human donor with active COVID-19. The donor label of this sample is uncertain.

V is TRBV10-3 and J is TRBJ2-7; TRBD1 aligns across 9 bases. Trimming removed 7 bases from V and 3 bases from J; junction bases left unmatched: 13. The CDR3 sequence is 16 residues long. Germline lookup yields CDR1 ENHRY and CDR2 SYGVKD. In DNA form, the CDR3 reads TGTGCCATCAATTCCGCGGGACAGGGAATTTTCTACGAGCAGTACTTC. It specifies CAINSAGQGIFYEQYF.

The chain recombines TRBV2 with TRBJ1-2; D is possibly TRBD1 (6 bases). CDR3 size: 10 residues. Germline CDR1 is SNHLY and CDR2 is FYNNEI. Trimming removed 9 bases from V and 8 bases from J, with 10 bases in between. This CDR3 is CARRTEGYTF. DNA for the CDR3: TGTGCCAGACGGACAGAAGGCTACACCTTC.

This chain links TRBV27 with TRBJ2-5, with 7 bases lining up with TRBD2. Germline CDR1 reads MNHEY; CDR2 reads SMNVEV (reference sequence). The CDR3 is made up of 14 amino acids. J was trimmed by 2 bases and V by 7 bases; bases with no gene match: 7. This chain's CDR3 is CASNLKAGQETQYF. As DNA, the CDR3 is TGTGCCAGCAACCTAAAAGCGGGGCAAGAGACCCAGTACTTC.

The sample holds one count of this clone. This chain links TRBV4-3 with TRBJ1-2; D gene uncertain. CDR1 LGHNA and CDR2 YSLEER come from the germline V gene. V lost 0 bases, J lost 4 bases, and 15 bases lay in between. CDR3 length equals 16 residues. The CDR3: CASSQDRGRRLYGYTF. The CDR3 DNA sequence: TGCGCCAGCAGCCAAGATCGAGGCAGAAGGCTCTATGGCTACACCTTC.

This chain connects TRBV2 to TRBJ1-2; D remains ambiguous. The CDR3 contains 14 residues. Trimming cost V 1 base and J 4 bases, with 10 bases left between them. Germline V gene sequence: CDR1 SNHLY, CDR2 FYNNEI. The CDR3 bases are TGTGCCAGCAGTGAAGAGCGGGCGAGCTATGGCTACACCTTC. It translates to CASSEERASYGYTF.